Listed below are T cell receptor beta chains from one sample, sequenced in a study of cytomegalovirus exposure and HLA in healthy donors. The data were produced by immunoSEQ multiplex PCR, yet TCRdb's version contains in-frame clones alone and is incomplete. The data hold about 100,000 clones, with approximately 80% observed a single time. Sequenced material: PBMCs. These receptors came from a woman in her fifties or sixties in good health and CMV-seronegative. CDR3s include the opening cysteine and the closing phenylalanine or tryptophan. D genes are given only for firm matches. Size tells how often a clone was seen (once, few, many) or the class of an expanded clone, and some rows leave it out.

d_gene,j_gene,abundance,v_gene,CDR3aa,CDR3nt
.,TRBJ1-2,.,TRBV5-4,CASSPDGNYGYTF,TGTGCCAGCAGTCCCGACGGGAACTATGGCTACACCTTC
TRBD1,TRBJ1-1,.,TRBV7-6,CASSALQGLKTEAFF,TGTGCCAGCAGCGCCCTACAGGGGTTGAAGACTGAAGCTTTCTTT
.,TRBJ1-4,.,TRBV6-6,CASSYSGEKLFF,TGTGCCAGCAGTTACTCGGGCGAAAAACTGTTTTTT
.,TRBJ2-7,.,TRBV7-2,CASSFSASGSEQYF,TGTGCCAGCAGTTTTAGCGCCTCGGGTTCCGAGCAGTACTTC
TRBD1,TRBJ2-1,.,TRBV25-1,CASSSWTGGNEQFF,TGTGCCAGCAGTTCATGGACAGGGGGGAATGAGCAGTTCTTC
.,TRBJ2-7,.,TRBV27,CASSIQGERRYEQYF,TGTGCCAGCAGTATACAGGGAGAAAGAAGGTACGAGCAGTACTTC
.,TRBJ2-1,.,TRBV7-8,CASSGPRGAGRSSYNEQFF,TGTGCCAGCAGCGGCCCCCGGGGGGCGGGGAGAAGCTCCTACAATGAGCAGTTCTTC
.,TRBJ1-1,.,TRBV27,CASSFEVNTEAFF,TGTGCCAGCAGTTTCGAGGTTAACACTGAAGCTTTCTTT
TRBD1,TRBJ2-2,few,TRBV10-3,CASQPGGYTGELFF,TGTGCCTCGCAGCCAGGGGGCTACACCGGGGAGCTGTTTTTT
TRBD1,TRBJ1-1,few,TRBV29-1,CSVRRQGRNTEAFF,TGCAGCGTCCGACGACAGGGTAGGAACACTGAAGCTTTCTTT
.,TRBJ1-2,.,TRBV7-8,CASSLPGTYGYTF,TGTGCCAGCAGCTTACCGGGAACCTATGGCTACACCTTC
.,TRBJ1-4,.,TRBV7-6,CASRPSKGEKLFF,TGTGCCAGCAGACCCTCTAAGGGGGAAAAACTGTTTTTT
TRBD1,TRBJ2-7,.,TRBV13,CASSPGGSHEQYF,TGTGCCAGCAGCCCAGGGGGCTCCCACGAGCAGTACTTC